One T cell receptor beta chain is described in this entry. Data came from immunoSEQ multiplex PCR; TCRdb stores just in-frame clones and leaves some out. The table lists 300,000 to 400,000 clones, approximately 87% of them singletons, with 0.9% to 1% in the top ten. The V gene's germline CDR1 is SGHDN and CDR2 FVKESK. V lost 1 base and J lost 0; bases outside the gene matches: 3. The CDR3 is made up of 16 amino acids. This entry is derived from a study of blood T cell repertoires in COVID-19. Sequencing was carried out using PBMCs or T cells enriched from blood (not recorded which). The clonotype was recovered from a woman aged 25 to 39 with acute COVID-19. V and J are TRBV14 and TRBJ1-3, with 7 bases fitting TRBD1. In nucleotides, the CDR3 is TGTGCCAGCAGCCAAGTACAGGGGTTCTCTGGAAACACCATATATTTT. The encoded protein is CASSQVQGFSGNTIYF. Drawing the rest from reference TRBV14 and TRBJ1-3, the complete variable domain is EAGVTQFPSHSVIEKGQTVTLRCDPISGHDNLYWYRRVMGKEIKFLLHFVKESKQDESGMPNNRFLAERTGGTYSTLKVQPAELEDSGVYFCASSQVQGFSGNTIYFGEGSWLTVV.